One sample yielded the 20 T cell receptor beta chains listed below, sequenced in a study of breast tumors, draining lymph nodes, adjacent tissues. Axillary draining lymph nodes of breast cancer patients supplied the node samples. TCRdb processed the multiplex PCR reads anew with MiXCR; each CDR3 protein has one entry. The data show some 150,000 distinct CDR3 sequences, about a fifth seen once. Sequenced sample: axillary lymph node tissue. The receptors originated from a female donor with breast cancer. Some clones in this sample may be carry-over from other donors' samples.

As regards this clonotype: Given a much more abundant clone one base away, this may be a read error. This chain connects TRBV19 to TRBJ1-3; D may be TRBD1 (5 bases). The CDR3 length is 14 residues. Per germline, CDR1 LNHDA and CDR2 SQIVND (reference sequence). The CDR3 region is CAVSGDFSGNTVYF. The CDR3 DNA reads as TGTGCCGTAAGCGGGGACTTCTCTGGAAACACCGTATATTTT.

The chain carries TRBV7-2 and TRBJ2-5; a weak D match, TRBD1 (5 bases). This CDR3 is 15 amino acids long. The germline gives CDR1 SGHTA, CDR2 FQGNSA. Deletions cut 3 bases from V and 4 bases from J, with 15 bases between. Here the CDR3 reads CASSLAGPQRETQYF. DNA of the CDR3: TGTGCCAGCAGCTTGGCAGGGCCCCAGAGAGAGACCCAGTACTTC.

The chain recombines TRBV6-1 with TRBJ2-4; D unclear. CDR3 size: 15 residues. Germline CDR1 reads MNHNS; CDR2 reads SASEGT. V lost 4 bases, J lost 1 base, and 11 bases lay in between. Written as DNA, the CDR3 is TGTGCCAGCAGTGCCCCGGGCGGTGCCAAAAACATTCAGTACTTC. Protein: CASSAPGGAKNIQYF.

This clonotype came up many times. The chain's CDR3 is CAWSGLAGGETQYF. CDR3 bases: TGTGCCTGGAGTGGATTAGCGGGAGGAGAGACCCAGTACTTC. The rearrangement uses TRBV30 and TRBJ2-5; 10 bases map to TRBD2. This CDR3 region has 14 residues. J lost 4 bases, V lost 1 base, and 3 bases had no gene match. Germline loops: CDR1 GTSNPN, CDR2 SVGIG (reference sequence).

This clonotype was counted ten times or more. This chain connects TRBV7-2 to TRBJ2-7; tentatively, D is TRBD1 (5 bases). V was trimmed by 2 bases and J by 1 base, leaving 6 bases between them. The germline gives CDR1 SGHTA, CDR2 FQGNSA. The CDR3 consists of 13 residues. The CDR3 sequence: CASSLRQSYEQYF. The CDR3 DNA reads TGTGCCAGCAGCTTACGACAGTCCTACGAGCAGTACTTC.

This clonotype was seen many times. The CDR3 protein is CASSNRTFNEQFF. The CDR3 nucleotides read TGTGCCAGTAGTAACCGGACTTTCAATGAGCAGTTCTTC. This chain joins TRBV19 and TRBJ2-1; maybe TRBD2 (5 bases). Germline CDR1 is LNHDA and CDR2 is SQIVND (reference sequence). The CDR3 runs 13 residues. Deletions cut 4 bases from V and 6 bases from J, with 10 bases between.

The chain employs TRBV14 and TRBJ1-3, with D hard to call. Per the germline V gene, CDR1 is SGHDN and CDR2 is FVKESK. The V gene lost 0 bases and the J gene lost 9 bases, with 21 bases spanning the gap. This CDR3 spans 17 amino acids. As DNA, the CDR3 is TGTGCCAGCAGCCAAGATAACCGCGGCAAAGAGTTTCCCACCATATATTTT. This encodes CASSQDNRGKEFPTIYF.

This clonotype showed up just a few times. In nucleotides, the CDR3 is TGTGCCAGCAGGACCAGCTTCGGGACAGGGACCTATGGCTACACCTTC. Its protein is CASRTSFGTGTYGYTF. The V gene is TRBV6-2 or TRBV6-3, the J gene TRBJ1-2; 9 bases are a match to TRBD1. Trimming took 6 bases from V and 4 from J; bases not matched to a gene: 12. This CDR3 contains 16 residues. The germline V gene encodes CDR1 MNHEY and CDR2 SVGEGT.

This clonotype was recorded many times. The chain carries TRBV4-2 and TRBJ2-7; D is perhaps TRBD2 (5 bases). The CDR3 sequence is 13 residues long. Germline CDR1 LGHNA, CDR2 YNFKEQ. Trimming cost V 5 bases and J 3 bases, with 11 bases left between them. For the CDR3, the DNA is TGTGCCAGCAGCGTAGCCGGGAACTACGAGCAGTACTTC. As protein: CASSVAGNYEQYF.

This clonotype was counted between two and nine times. The CDR3 protein is CASSTGGSGANVLTF. The CDR3, as DNA: TGTGCCAGCAGCACGGGGGGCTCTGGGGCCAACGTCCTGACTTTC. The genes are TRBV5-5 and TRBJ2-6; 7 bases are shared with TRBD2. V was clipped by 4 bases and J by 0 bases; unmatched bases: 1. CDR1 is SGHKS and CDR2 is YYEKEE in the germline V gene (reference sequence). The CDR3 covers 15 residues. The entire variable domain, with the rest obtained from reference TRBV5-5 and TRBJ2-6, is as follows: DAGVTQSPTHLIKTRGQQVTLRCSPISGHKSVSWYQQVLGQGPQFIFQYYEKEERGRGNFPDRFSARQFPNYSSELNVNALLLGDSALYLCASSTGGSGANVLTFGAGSRLTVL.

This clonotype was seen more than once but under ten times. The gene calls are TRBV18 and TRBJ2-1, with D maybe TRBD1 (5 bases). Trimming stripped 2 bases from V and 6 bases from J, with 11 bases between. This CDR3 is 14 amino acids long. Per germline, CDR1 KGHSH and CDR2 LQKENI. The CDR3 here is CASSPTIRGNEQFF. In DNA form, the CDR3 reads TGTGCCAGCTCACCAACGATTAGGGGCAATGAGCAGTTCTTC. The whole variable domain, remainder taken from reference TRBV18 and TRBJ2-1, is NAGVMQNPRHLVRRRGQEARLRCSPMKGHSHVYWYRQLPEEGLKFMVYLQKENIIDESGMPKERFSAEFPKEGPSILRIQQVVRGDSAAYFCASSPTIRGNEQFFGPGTRLTVL.

The chain links TRBV19 to TRBJ2-5; TRBD2 matches 13 bases. Germline V gene lookup returns CDR1 LNHDA and CDR2 SQIVND (reference sequence). This CDR3 comprises 16 residues. The ends lost 4 bases at V and 7 bases at J; junction bases unmatched: 9. The chain's CDR3 is CASSTGTSGTLGTQYF. In nucleotides, the CDR3 is TGTGCCAGTAGTACCGGGACTAGCGGGACGCTGGGGACCCAGTACTTC.

This clonotype was counted many times. This chain connects TRBV10-2 to TRBJ2-2; D possibly corresponds to TRBD2 (5 bases). The CDR3 has 15 residues. CDR1 WSHSY and CDR2 SAAADI come from the germline V gene. Deletions cut 6 bases from V and 0 bases from J, with 11 bases between. The CDR3 is CASRPLGSNTGELFF. The CDR3 nucleotides are TGCGCCAGCAGACCACTAGGATCGAACACCGGGGAGCTGTTTTTT.

CDR3 sequence reads: CSAAETPRDIQYF. The CDR3 DNA is TGCAGTGCGGCAGAGACCCCCCGGGACATTCAGTACTTC. J is TRBJ2-4 and V is TRBV20-1; D gene ambiguous. The germline CDR1 and CDR2 sequences are DFQATT and SNEGSKA (reference sequence). Trimming took 6 bases from V and 8 from J, leaving 17 bases between them. The CDR3 has 13 residues.

This clonotype was seen at least ten times. The J gene is TRBJ2-5, the V gene TRBV12-3 or TRBV12-4, with unresolved D. The V and J ends lost 6 bases and 0 bases respectively, with 8 bases between them. The CDR3 is 13 amino acids. The CDR3 nucleotides are TGTGCCAGCAGCTTAAGCGACCAAGAGACCCAGTACTTC. Translation: CASSLSDQETQYF.

This clonotype was recorded at least ten times. The V call is TRBV28, the J call TRBJ2-7; perhaps TRBD2 as D (5 bases). Trimming cost V 6 bases and J 0 bases, with 6 bases left between them. CDR1 is MDHEN, CDR2 SYDVKM, per germline. The CDR3 covers 12 residues. The CDR3 loop reads CASRRDSYEQYF. The CDR3 nucleotides are TGTGCCAGCAGGAGGGACTCCTACGAGCAGTACTTC.

Details on this clonotype: This clone may be a read error of a much larger clone one base away. V and J are TRBV6-1 and TRBJ1-2; tentative D call: TRBD1 (6 bases). The CDR3 consists of 14 residues. V lost 5 bases, J lost 6 bases, and 16 bases lay in between. The germline gives CDR1 MNHNS, CDR2 SASEGT. The CDR3: CASSYSQGINGYTF. The CDR3 DNA is TGTGCCAGCAGTTACTCGCAGGGGATCAATGGCTACACCTTC.

This clonotype has a count of ten or more. The CDR3 reads CATSDLTTGAQYF. The CDR3 DNA sequence: TGTGCCACCAGTGACCTAACGACAGGAGCCCAGTACTTC. This rearrangement joins TRBV24-1 to TRBJ2-5, with a tentative D call TRBD1 (6 bases). The germline CDR1 and CDR2 sequences are KGHDR and SFDVKD. V dropped 4 bases and J dropped 9 bases, with 14 bases sitting between them. This CDR3 spans 13 amino acids.

Regarding this clonotype: A much more abundant neighbour one base away suggests this may be a read error. J is TRBJ2-3 and V is TRBV4-1; the match to TRBD1 covers 7 bases. CDR3 length: 16 amino acids. The trim removed 2 bases at V and 2 bases at J, leaving 7 bases unmatched. Per the germline V gene, CDR1 is MGHRA and CDR2 is YSYEKL. This CDR3 is CASSQRQGSITDTQYF. The CDR3 DNA sequence: TGCGCCAGCAGCCAAAGACAGGGATCTATCACAGATACGCAGTATTTT.

This clonotype was recorded many times. The chain uses TRBV3-2 and TRBJ1-2; TRBD1 reflects the table's D call only, with no check against the DNA. TRBV3-2 is a pseudogene. The CDR3 runs to 13 residues. CDR3 in amino acids: CASSPTGDYGYTF. The CDR3 bases are TGTGCCAGCAGCCCCACAGGGGACTATGGCTACACCTTC.